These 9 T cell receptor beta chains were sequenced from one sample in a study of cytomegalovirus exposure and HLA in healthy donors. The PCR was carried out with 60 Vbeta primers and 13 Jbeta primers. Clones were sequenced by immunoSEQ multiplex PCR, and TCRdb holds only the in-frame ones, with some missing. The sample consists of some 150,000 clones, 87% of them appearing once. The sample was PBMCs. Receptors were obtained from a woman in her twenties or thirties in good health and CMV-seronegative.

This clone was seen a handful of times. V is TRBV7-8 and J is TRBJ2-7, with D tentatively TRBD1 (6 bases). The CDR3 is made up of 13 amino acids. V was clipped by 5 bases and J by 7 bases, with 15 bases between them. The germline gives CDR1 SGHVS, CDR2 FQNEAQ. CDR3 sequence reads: CASSQNRASEQYF. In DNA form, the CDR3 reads TGTGCCAGCAGCCAAAACAGGGCCAGTGAGCAGTACTTC.

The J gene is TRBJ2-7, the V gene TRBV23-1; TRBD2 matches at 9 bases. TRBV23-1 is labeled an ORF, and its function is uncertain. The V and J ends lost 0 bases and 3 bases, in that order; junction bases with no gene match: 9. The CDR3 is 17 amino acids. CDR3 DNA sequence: TGCGCCAGCAGTCAATCGGTGGAGCGGGGGGCTTACTACGAGCAGTACTTC. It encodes CASSQSVERGAYYEQYF.

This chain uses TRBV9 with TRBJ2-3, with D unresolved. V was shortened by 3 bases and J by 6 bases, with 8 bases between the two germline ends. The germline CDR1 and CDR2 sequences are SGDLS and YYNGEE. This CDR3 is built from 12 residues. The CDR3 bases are TGTGCCAGCAGCGCGTACGCGGATACGCAGTATTTT. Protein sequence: CASSAYADTQYF.

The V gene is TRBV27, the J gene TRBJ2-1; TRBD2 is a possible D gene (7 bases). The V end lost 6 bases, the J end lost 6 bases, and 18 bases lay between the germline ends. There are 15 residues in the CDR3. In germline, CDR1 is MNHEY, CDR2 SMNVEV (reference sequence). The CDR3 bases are TGTGCCAGCAGATTGACAGGTTGGGGGGGCAATGAGCAGTTCTTC. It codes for CASRLTGWGGNEQFF.

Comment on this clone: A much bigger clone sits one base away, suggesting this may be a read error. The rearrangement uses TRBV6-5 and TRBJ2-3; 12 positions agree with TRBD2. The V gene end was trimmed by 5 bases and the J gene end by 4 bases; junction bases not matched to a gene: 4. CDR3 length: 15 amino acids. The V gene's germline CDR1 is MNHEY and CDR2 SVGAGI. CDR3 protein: CASSHLAGGPDTQYF. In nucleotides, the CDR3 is TGTGCCAGCAGTCATCTAGCGGGGGGGCCAGATACGCAGTATTTT.

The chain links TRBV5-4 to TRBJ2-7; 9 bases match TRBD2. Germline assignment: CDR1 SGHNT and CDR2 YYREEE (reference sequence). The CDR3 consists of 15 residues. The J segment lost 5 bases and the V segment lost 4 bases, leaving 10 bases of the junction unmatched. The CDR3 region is CASSPQAGGRDEQYF. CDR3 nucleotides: TGTGCCAGCAGCCCCCAAGCGGGAGGCCGGGACGAGCAGTACTTC.

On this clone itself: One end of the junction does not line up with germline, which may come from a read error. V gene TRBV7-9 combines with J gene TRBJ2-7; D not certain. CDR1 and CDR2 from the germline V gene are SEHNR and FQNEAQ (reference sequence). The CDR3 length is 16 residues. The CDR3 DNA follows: TGTTCCAGCAGCTTAAGGCCGCTAGGAAGCTCCTACGAGCAGTACTTC. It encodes CSSSLRPLGSSYEQYF.

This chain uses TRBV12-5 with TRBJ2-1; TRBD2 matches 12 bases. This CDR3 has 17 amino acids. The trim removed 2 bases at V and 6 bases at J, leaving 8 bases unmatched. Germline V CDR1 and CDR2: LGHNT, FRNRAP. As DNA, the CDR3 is TGTGCTAGTGGTTTGACGGCCCTAGCGGGGGGGCCCAATGAGCAGTTCTTC. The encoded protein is CASGLTALAGGPNEQFF.

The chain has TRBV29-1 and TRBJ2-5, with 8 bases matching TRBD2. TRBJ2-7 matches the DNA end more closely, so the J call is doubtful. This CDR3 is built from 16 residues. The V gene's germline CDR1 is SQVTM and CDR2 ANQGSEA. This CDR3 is CSVVGGQSGRGYEQYF. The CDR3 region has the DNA TGCAGCGTTGTAGGGGGGCAGAGCGGGAGAGGTTACGAGCAGTACTTC.